This T cell receptor beta chain was obtained from a study of cytomegalovirus exposure and HLA in healthy donors. PCR primers comprised 60 Vbeta and 13 Jbeta primers. The method was immunoSEQ multiplex PCR; TCRdb's version includes in-frame clones alone and lacks a portion of them. Among about 120,000 clones listed, 60% to 85% were seen once. As concerns this clone: What it binds is not known.

Findings and caveats of the study: A missense DCLRE1C variant was associated with V- and J-gene trimming of TCR beta chains in a later analysis, and an independent cohort replicated the association. Using the classifier, cytomegalovirus status was reportedly diagnosed with high specificity and sensitivity. There were some public TCRs occurring in many donors, but most TCR sequences were rare.

CDR3 length equals 14 residues. CDR1 is SGDLS, CDR2 YYNGEE, per germline. V lost 2 bases and J lost 7, with 15 bases in between. This chain links TRBV9 with TRBJ2-5, with D possibly matching TRBD2 (5 bases). What was sequenced was PBMCs. The TCR originated in a middle-aged woman in good health and CMV-seropositive. The CDR3 here is CASSVGVSPGTQYF. As DNA, the CDR3 is TGTGCCAGCAGCGTCGGGGTATCCCCTGGGACCCAGTACTTC.